The clone carrying this T cell receptor (beta chain) was found many times. Its antigen is not identified. Researchers amplified the TCR beta CDR3 regions from RNA transcripts. First-round RT-PCR of the TCR CDR3 relied on the HTBI primer set. TCRdb re-called the multiplex PCR reads with MiXCR, one entry per CDR3 protein. The sample has approximately 610,000 distinct CDR3 sequences, roughly 15% seen once. PBMCs were sourced from around 10 ml fresh peripheral blood. This CDR3 spans 14 amino acids. Germline V CDR1 and CDR2: MNHEY, SMNVEV (reference sequence). With V trimmed by 5 bases and J by 6 bases, 3 bases remained unmatched. This specimen comes from a study of T cells in Graves' hyperthyroidism and ophthalmopathy. Across the study: Staff took peripheral blood when the initial diagnosis was made, before any treatment began.

Overall study results and limits: Most thyroid-expanded clonotypes above 0.001 were also found in blood.

This sequence originates from a woman in her forties with Graves' ophthalmopathy. The J gene is TRBJ1-3, the V gene TRBV27, with 11 positions matching TRBD1. Sequenced: blood. The CDR3 here is CASSQGQGENTIYF. The CDR3 nucleotides are TGTGCCAGCAGTCAGGGACAGGGGGAAAACACCATATATTTT.